Following are 28 T cell receptor beta chains from one sample sequenced in a study of shared clonotypes between healthy human individuals (dated by TCRdb to the early 2020s). Library generation was performed with the immunoSEQ multiplex PCR assay. The clones in this table, taken by TCRdb from immuneACCESS, are in-frame only. Not every clone is retained; where verified, under half of the shortfall comes from an unresolved V gene, and the cause of the rest is unknown. This sample lists fewer than 600,000 clones; 70% to 80% were detected once. The top ten hold roughly 13% of the sample. The sequenced sample consisted of PBMCs. These receptors came from a woman aged 40 to 50 in good health. Some clones in this sample may be carry-over from other donors' samples.

This chain links TRBV5-1 with TRBJ2-7; 8 nucleotides align to TRBD1. The CDR3 length is 16 residues. Germline V gene sequence: CDR1 SGHRS, CDR2 YFSETQ. The ends lost 0 bases at V and 2 bases at J; junction bases unmatched: 7. CDR3 region: CASSLGYRGLTYEQYF. Here the CDR3 DNA reads TGCGCCAGCAGCTTGGGATACAGGGGGTTAACCTACGAGCAGTACTTC.

This clone was counted between two and nine times. This chain joins TRBV9 and TRBJ1-3; the D is unclear. Germline lookup yields CDR1 SGDLS and CDR2 YYNGEE. With 0 bases removed from V and 2 bases from J, the gap between germline ends came to 12 bases. This CDR3 contains 16 residues. CDR3 loop: CASSVGGGNPGNTIYF. DNA of the CDR3: TGTGCCAGCAGCGTAGGAGGTGGGAACCCTGGAAACACCATATATTTT.

This clone appeared once. This rearrangement joins TRBV5-4 to TRBJ1-1; no definite D call. Germline loops: CDR1 SGHNT, CDR2 YYREEE (reference sequence). The CDR3 is made up of 14 amino acids. Deletions cut 0 bases from V and 6 bases from J, with 12 bases between. CDR3 amino acids: CASSLAGSGAEAFF. CDR3 nucleotides: TGTGCCAGCAGCTTGGCGGGTAGTGGGGCTGAAGCTTTCTTT.

The CDR3 nucleotides are TGTGCCAGCAGTTCCGGGACAGTCAATCAGCCCCAGCATTTT. This codes for CASSSGTVNQPQHF. This chain links TRBV2 with TRBJ1-5; TRBD1 agrees at 7 bases. CDR1 SNHLY and CDR2 FYNNEI come from the germline V gene. V dropped 5 bases and J dropped 3; count of bases not matched to a gene: 4. This CDR3 spans 14 amino acids.

The chain recombines TRBV6-1 with TRBJ2-7; the D is unclear. The V gene's germline CDR1 is MNHNS and CDR2 SASEGT. This CDR3 comprises 15 residues. V was shortened by 2 bases and J by 6 bases, with 17 bases between the two germline ends. The CDR3, as DNA: TGTGCCAGCAGTGAACCTGTCCAGATAAGGAGCGAGCAGTACTTC. It specifies CASSEPVQIRSEQYF.

This clone was detected once. This chain joins TRBV6-5 and TRBJ2-1; tentatively, D is TRBD1 or TRBD2 (5 bases each). CDR3 length equals 12 residues. Germline V lookup: CDR1 MNHEY, CDR2 SVGAGI. Trimming took 5 bases from V and 12 from J, leaving 14 bases between them. As DNA, the CDR3 is TGTGCCAGCAGTCGAAACCGGGACGGGCAGTTCTTC. Protein: CASSRNRDGQFF.

The chain recombines TRBV9 with TRBJ1-4, with a possible D match to TRBD1 (5 bases). Trimming took 3 bases from V and 8 from J, leaving 17 bases between them. Germline V lookup: CDR1 SGDLS, CDR2 YYNGEE. The CDR3 is made up of 15 amino acids. CDR3 loop: CASSETGTSGEKLFF. The CDR3 DNA reads as TGTGCCAGCAGCGAGACCGGGACCTCAGGGGAAAAACTGTTTTTT. Filled out from reference TRBV9 and TRBJ1-4, the complete variable domain reads DSGVTQTPKHLITATGQRVTLRCSPRSGDLSVYWYQQSLDQGLQFLIQYYNGEERAKGNILERFSAQQFPDLHSELNLSSLELGDSALYFCASSETGTSGEKLFFGSGTQLSVL.

With respect to this clone: One junction end does not reproduce the germline sequence, and a read error may be involved. V gene TRBV7-7 combines with J gene TRBJ2-5; the match to TRBD1 covers 7 bases. This CDR3 region has 12 residues. CDR1 is SSHAT and CDR2 is FNYEAQ in the germline V gene (reference sequence). The CDR3 is CASSPRQGEQYF. The CDR3 DNA reads TGTGCTAGCAGCCCAAGACAGGGTGAGCAGTACTTC.

The gene calls are TRBV19 and TRBJ2-3, with TRBD1 matching over 7 bases. CDR1 is LNHDA and CDR2 is SQIVND in the germline V gene (reference sequence). After removal of 6 bases from V and 1 base from J, the junction contained 7 bases not matched to a gene. CDR3 length equals 15 residues. CDR3 residues: CASRRRQGGTDTQYF. The CDR3 DNA reads TGTGCCAGTAGACGAAGACAGGGCGGCACAGATACGCAGTATTTT.

Here the CDR3 reads CASSKRGTGYNEQFF. In DNA, the CDR3 is TGTGCCAGCAGTAAGAGAGGGACTGGTTACAATGAGCAGTTCTTC. The chain is built from TRBV28 and TRBJ2-1; maybe TRBD2 (6 bases). This CDR3 is built from 15 residues. Germline V CDR1 and CDR2: MDHEN, SYDVKM. V lost 5 bases to trimming and J lost 4 bases, with 15 bases between them.

The chain recombines TRBV27 with TRBJ1-2; tentatively, D is TRBD1 (6 bases). Trimming cost V 4 bases and J 6 bases, with 12 bases left between them. Germline V gives CDR1 MNHEY, CDR2 SMNVEV (reference sequence). The CDR3 consists of 13 residues. This chain's CDR3 is CASSSTGRHGYTF. The DNA for the CDR3 is TGTGCCAGCAGTTCTACAGGGCGCCATGGCTACACCTTC.

This chain uses TRBV9 with TRBJ1-1, with D hard to call. Trimming cost V 1 base and J 0 bases, with 4 bases left between them. CDR3 length: 13 residues. CDR1 is SGDLS, CDR2 YYNGEE, per germline. The DNA of the CDR3 is TGTGCCAGCAGCGTACAGGTGAACACTGAAGCTTTCTTT. Protein: CASSVQVNTEAFF.

The V call is TRBV2, the J call TRBJ2-2; D possibly matches TRBD1 or TRBD2 (5 bases each). The CDR3 sequence is 15 residues long. The germline V gene encodes CDR1 SNHLY and CDR2 FYNNEI. Between the trimmed V and J ends, which lost 5 bases and 3 bases, there was a span of 13 bases. CDR3 nucleotide sequence: TGTGCCAGCAGTCGACATCAGGGAGACACCGGGGAGCTGTTTTTT. Translation: CASSRHQGDTGELFF.

The sample holds many counts of this clone. At one end, the junction sequence differs from germline, possibly due to a read error. For the CDR3, the DNA is TGTGCTAGCAGCCTAGCGGGAGAGGACCAGACCCAGTACTTC. Translation gives CASSLAGEDQTQYF. The chain links TRBV7-7 to TRBJ2-5, with 10 bases identical to TRBD2. The CDR3 totals 14 residues. CDR1 SSHAT and CDR2 FNYEAQ come from the germline V gene (reference sequence).

This chain's CDR3 is CASSDPGLATTREEQYF. For the CDR3, the DNA is TGCGCCAGCAGTGACCCGGGACTAGCCACCACTAGGGAGGAGCAGTACTTC. The gene calls are TRBV10-2 and TRBJ2-7, with 9 bases aligning to TRBD2. V lost 3 bases, J lost 7 bases, and 16 bases stayed unmatched. This CDR3 region has 17 residues. Germline V lookup: CDR1 WSHSY, CDR2 SAAADI.

This chain links TRBV15 with TRBJ2-5; D unresolved. The CDR3 has 13 residues. CDR1 is LNHNV, CDR2 YYDKDF, per germline (reference sequence). V dropped 0 bases and J dropped 4 bases, with 6 bases sitting between them. The CDR3 DNA follows: TGTGCCACCAGCAGAGATCAGCGAGAGACCCAGTACTTC. Translated: CATSRDQRETQYF.

This chain joins TRBV6-5 and TRBJ1-2; D uncertain. Germline V gives CDR1 MNHEY, CDR2 SVGAGI. Trimming left V 4 bases short and J 8 bases short, with 11 bases between. This CDR3 region has 12 residues. CDR3 DNA: TGTGCCAGCAGTTCTACGTTTGGCGGCTACACCTTC. Its protein is CASSSTFGGYTF.

The CDR3 region is CASRVGGVEYNEQFF. In DNA, the CDR3 is TGTGCCAGCAGAGTAGGCGGGGTAGAGTATAATGAGCAGTTCTTC. The chain carries TRBV28 and TRBJ2-1; D is possibly TRBD2 (6 bases). The length of the CDR3 is 15 residues. Germline V gene lookup returns CDR1 MDHEN and CDR2 SYDVKM. V gave up 6 bases and J gave up 7 bases, with 19 bases separating them.

The DNA of the CDR3 is TGTGCCAGCAGCTTAAGGGTAGTAGAGGCTGAGCAGTTCTTC. This gives the protein CASSLRVVEAEQFF. This chain joins TRBV7-2 and TRBJ2-1; D gene uncertain. The CDR3 extends over 14 amino acids. The germline V gene has CDR1 SGHTA and CDR2 FQGNSA. The germline V and J ends were trimmed by 2 bases and 9 bases, with 14 bases remaining between them.

The V gene is TRBV6-6, the J gene TRBJ2-7, with D unclear. Trimming removed 4 bases from V and 3 bases from J, with 10 bases in between. CDR1 MNHNY and CDR2 SVGAGI come from the germline V gene (reference sequence). This CDR3 is built from 13 residues. This chain's CDR3 is CASSFTTFYEQYF. CDR3 bases: TGTGCCAGCAGTTTCACGACTTTCTACGAGCAGTACTTC.

This clone occurred many times. At one end, the junction sequence differs from germline, possibly due to a read error. The genes are TRBV18 and TRBJ2-7, with D possibly matching TRBD2 (6 bases). Germline CDR1 KGHSH, CDR2 LQKENI. This CDR3 region has 19 residues. CDR3 in DNA: TGTGCCAGCGCACCCGAAAAGTGGGGGGTAAAACAGTTCCCCTACGAGCAGTACTTC. Translating it yields CASAPEKWGVKQFPYEQYF. Together with reference TRBV18 and TRBJ2-7, the CDR3 gives the full variable domain: NAGVMQNPRHLVRRRGQEARLRCSPMKGHSHVYWYRQLPEEGLKFMVYLQKENIIDESGMPKERFSAEFPKEGPSILRIQQVVRGDSAAYFCASAPEKWGVKQFPYEQYFGPGTRLTVT.

V gene TRBV11-2 combines with J gene TRBJ2-2; unclear D gene. Trimming left V 2 bases short and J 7 bases short, with 8 bases between. CDR1 and CDR2 (germline): SGHAT, FQNNGV. This CDR3 has 13 residues. The CDR3 region has the DNA TGTGCCAGCAGCTTAAGGACGGTCGGGGAGCTGTTTTTT. As protein: CASSLRTVGELFF.

This clone showed up many times. The chain recombines TRBV7-2 with TRBJ2-3, with 8 bases matching TRBD2. The germline V gene has CDR1 SGHTA and CDR2 FQGNSA. The CDR3 has 16 amino acids. After removal of 5 bases from V and 0 bases from J, the junction contained 7 bases not matched to a gene. The CDR3 loop reads CASSRRGGGSTDTQYF. The CDR3 region has the DNA TGTGCCAGCAGCCGCCGGGGCGGGGGGAGCACAGATACGCAGTATTTT.

The CDR3 reads CASSLAGGQEQYF. The CDR3 DNA follows: TGTGCCAGCAGCTTAGCAGGGGGCCAAGAGCAGTACTTC. The V and J genes are TRBV7-9 and TRBJ2-7, with TRBD1 identical over 7 bases. Looked up from germline, CDR1 is SEHNR and CDR2 is FQNEAQ (reference sequence). V lost 0 bases, J lost 7 bases, and 3 bases stayed unmatched. The CDR3 runs to 13 residues.

The rearrangement joins TRBV28 to TRBJ1-4; 9 positions agree with TRBD1. The V gene's germline CDR1 is MDHEN and CDR2 SYDVKM. The CDR3 consists of 14 residues. The ends lost 5 bases at V and 4 bases at J; junction bases unmatched: 2. DNA for the CDR3: TGTGCCAGCAGTCGACAGGGGGTTAATGAAAAACTGTTTTTT. Encoded protein: CASSRQGVNEKLFF.

This chain uses TRBV5-1 with TRBJ2-3; 12 bases map to TRBD2. This CDR3 has 18 residues. The junction had 7 bases not matched to a gene; V was cut back by 1 base and J by 1 base. The germline V gene encodes CDR1 SGHRS and CDR2 YFSETQ. Written as DNA, the CDR3 is TGCGCCAGCAGCTTGCTGGGACTAGCGGGTTCCCGCACAGATACGCAGTATTTT. Its protein is CASSLLGLAGSRTDTQYF. The whole variable domain, filled in from reference TRBV5-1 and TRBJ2-3, reads KAGVTQTPRYLIKTRGQQVTLSCSPISGHRSVSWYQQTPGQGLQFLFEYFSETQRNKGNFPGRFSGRQFSNSRSEMNVSTLELGDSALYLCASSLLGLAGSRTDTQYFGPGTRLTVL.

V and J are TRBV5-1 and TRBJ2-7; 11 bases line up with TRBD2. CDR1 is SGHRS and CDR2 is YFSETQ in the germline V gene. J was trimmed by 2 bases and V by 0 bases; bases with no gene match: 4. CDR3 size: 16 residues. Here the CDR3 reads CASSLGATSGTYEQYF. The CDR3 DNA reads as TGCGCCAGCAGCTTGGGGGCGACTAGCGGGACCTACGAGCAGTACTTC.

This rearrangement joins TRBV7-2 to TRBJ1-1; TRBD1 is a possible D gene (6 bases). V lost 4 bases and J lost 5, with 11 bases in between. The CDR3 length is 13 residues. The germline V gene has CDR1 SGHTA and CDR2 FQGNSA. The chain's CDR3 is CASSSLGTTEAFF. CDR3 in DNA: TGTGCCAGCAGCTCACTGGGGACAACTGAAGCTTTCTTT.